What follows are 27 T cell receptor beta chains derived from one specimen sequenced in a study of cytomegalovirus exposure and HLA in healthy donors. PCR used 60 Vbeta primers and 13 Jbeta primers. Data came from immunoSEQ multiplex PCR; TCRdb stores just in-frame clones and leaves some out. This table has approximately 91,000 clones, around 64% appearing once. Sequencing was done on a sample of PBMCs. The source is a human donor in good health.

This clone was recorded a few times. The chain combines TRBV5-6 with TRBJ1-1; 8 bases align to TRBD1. J was trimmed by 8 bases and V by 4 bases; bases with no gene match: 10. Germline assignment: CDR1 SGHDT and CDR2 YYEEEE. The CDR3 is made up of 14 amino acids. The CDR3 DNA sequence: TGTGCCAGCAGCCGGGGCAGATGGGACAGGGAAGCTTTCTTT. Translating it yields CASSRGRWDREAFF.

The chain couples TRBV5-1 to TRBJ1-6; TRBD1 agrees at 10 bases. With 9 bases clipped from V and 7 bases from J, the junction kept 19 bases outside the gene matches. The V gene's germline CDR1 is SGHRS and CDR2 YFSETQ. The CDR3 sequence is 18 residues long. The CDR3 sequence is CATSAGTGAWRANSPLHF. The CDR3 DNA reads TGCGCCACCTCTGCCGGGACAGGGGCCTGGAGGGCAAATTCACCCCTCCACTTT.

This chain connects TRBV5-1 to TRBJ2-7; TRBD1 matches at 9 bases. Germline CDR1 is SGHRS and CDR2 is YFSETQ. This CDR3 contains 14 residues. V trimming: 0 bases; J trimming: 5 bases; junction bases outside the gene matches: 3. CDR3 in amino acids: CASSLDRGLDEQYF. DNA for the CDR3: TGCGCCAGCAGCTTGGACAGGGGGCTCGACGAGCAGTACTTC.

This rearrangement joins TRBV7-9 to TRBJ1-3; 8 nucleotides line up with TRBD1. CDR3 size: 16 residues. V lost 1 base and J lost 4; bases outside the gene matches: 6. Germline CDR1 SEHNR, CDR2 FQNEAQ (reference sequence). CDR3 sequence reads: CASSLVTGTGGNTIYF. CDR3 nucleotides: TGTGCCAGCAGCTTAGTAACCGGGACAGGAGGAAACACCATATATTTT.

The chain joins TRBV10-3 to TRBJ2-7; 9 positions agree with TRBD1. The J segment lost 2 bases and the V segment lost 4 bases, leaving 0 bases of the junction unmatched. CDR1 and CDR2 (germline): ENHRY, SYGVKD. CDR3 size: 13 residues. The CDR3 sequence is CAISGTGAYEQYF. In DNA, the CDR3 is TGTGCCATCAGTGGGACAGGGGCCTACGAGCAGTACTTC.

Details on this clone: Other DNA sequences in the same sample also yield this CDR3. J is TRBJ1-4 and V is TRBV18; 8 nucleotides match TRBD1. Germline trimming cut 1 base from V and 5 bases from J; bases unmatched to any gene: 9. The germline CDR1 and CDR2 sequences are KGHSH and LQKENI. The CDR3 loop spans 17 amino acids. As DNA, the CDR3 is TGTGCCAGCTCACCACGGACAGGGTTGTCAAGAAATGAAAAACTGTTTTTT. Protein: CASSPRTGLSRNEKLFF.

The rearrangement joins TRBV5-1 to TRBJ2-2; 7 bases map to TRBD2. J lost 6 bases, V lost 5 bases, and 13 bases had no gene match. The CDR3 length is 16 residues. Germline loops: CDR1 SGHRS, CDR2 YFSETQ. CDR3 coding DNA: TGCGCCAGCAGACAAGTTTGGGGGGGACCGGCCGGGGAGCTGTTTTTT. Translating it yields CASRQVWGGPAGELFF.

The chain recombines TRBV7-8 with TRBJ2-5, with 8 bases matching TRBD1. The V segment lost 5 bases and the J segment 5 bases; nucleotides outside the gene matches: 4. The CDR3 runs to 13 residues. Germline V gene data show CDR1 as SGHVS and CDR2 as FQNEAQ. The CDR3 DNA reads TGTGCCAGCAGCCCCAGGGGGCCTGAGACCCAGTACTTC. Translated, it gives CASSPRGPETQYF. The full variable domain, in which reference TRBV7-8 and TRBJ2-5 provide the parts outside the CDR3, is GAGVSQSPRYKVAKRGQDVALRCDPISGHVSLFWYQQALGQGPEFLTYFQNEAQLDKSGLPSDRFFAERPEGSVSTLKIQRTQQEDSAVYLCASSPRGPETQYFGPGTRLLVL.

This chain links TRBV2 with TRBJ1-1; TRBD1 matches 7 bases. V shed 11 bases and J 4 bases; nucleotides not matched to a gene: 7. In germline, CDR1 is SNHLY, CDR2 FYNNEI. This CDR3 region has 12 residues. The CDR3, as DNA: TGTGCCGGAGACAGGGCTGGCACTGAAGCTTTCTTT. This encodes CAGDRAGTEAFF. Full variable domain (remainder filled in from reference TRBV2 and TRBJ1-1): EPEVTQTPSHQVTQMGQEVILRCVPISNHLYFYWYRQILGQKVEFLVSFYNNEISEKSEIFDDQFSVERPDGSNFTLKIRSTKLEDSAMYFCAGDRAGTEAFFGQGTRLTVV.

This clone was seen a single time. The chain recombines TRBV7-2 with TRBJ2-7; 7 nucleotides align to TRBD2. V trimming: 5 bases; J trimming: 2 bases; junction bases outside the gene matches: 15. The CDR3 is made up of 17 amino acids. The germline gives CDR1 SGHTA, CDR2 FQGNSA. The CDR3 DNA sequence: TGTGCCAGCAGCCAGCGGTCGGGGGGTCGGGCAGCCTACGAGCAGTACTTC. This codes for CASSQRSGGRAAYEQYF.

The chain carries TRBV5-5 and TRBJ2-1; 11 bases match TRBD2. Germline V gene sequence: CDR1 SGHKS, CDR2 YYEKEE (reference sequence). V lost 5 bases, J lost 10 bases, and 2 bases stayed unmatched. The CDR3 is 12 amino acids. The CDR3 DNA sequence: TGTGCCAGCAGATCTAGCGGGGGGGAGCAGTTCTTC. Translated: CASRSSGGEQFF.

The rearrangement links TRBV19 to TRBJ2-2, with a tentative D call TRBD2 (6 bases). Trimming shortened V by 2 bases and J by 0 bases, and 16 bases separated the two germline ends. This CDR3 contains 18 residues. Germline CDR1 reads LNHDA; CDR2 reads SQIVND (reference sequence). CDR3 residues: CASSIRPLGGANTGELFF. The CDR3 DNA is TGTGCCAGTAGTATACGGCCGCTGGGCGGGGCGAACACCGGGGAGCTGTTTTTT.

V usage is TRBV6-5 and J usage is TRBJ1-1; 8 bases are a match to TRBD1. In germline, CDR1 is MNHEY, CDR2 SVGAGI. The trim removed 2 bases at V and 9 bases at J, leaving 5 bases unmatched. There are 13 residues in the CDR3. As DNA, the CDR3 is TGTGCCAGCAGTTACCGAGGACAGGGTCAAGCTTTCTTT. Amino acids: CASSYRGQGQAFF.

The chain combines TRBV27 with TRBJ2-1; 8 nucleotides line up with TRBD1. After removal of 6 bases from V and 3 bases from J, the junction contained 7 bases not matched to a gene. Germline V lookup: CDR1 MNHEY, CDR2 SMNVEV (reference sequence). The CDR3 totals 15 residues. The CDR3 region has the DNA TGTGCCAGCAGGTATACAGGGGGAGACTACAATGAGCAGTTCTTC. Translation gives CASRYTGGDYNEQFF.

This clone was seen a handful of times. The chain links TRBV5-6 to TRBJ1-4; 7 bases are a match to TRBD1. This CDR3 has 14 residues. The trim removed 4 bases at V and 4 bases at J, leaving 4 bases unmatched. Per the germline V gene, CDR1 is SGHDT and CDR2 is YYEEEE. The CDR3 bases are TGTGCCAGCAGCCGGACAGGCTTTAATGAAAAACTGTTTTTT. Translation: CASSRTGFNEKLFF.

This clone was counted a single time. The junction departs from germline at one end; a sequencing error may be responsible. The chain is built from TRBV6-5 and TRBJ2-5; TRBD2 agrees at 8 bases. Germline V gene data show CDR1 as MNHEY and CDR2 as SVGAGI. CDR3 length: 14 amino acids. This CDR3 is CASSYLLPPGGLNF. CDR3 nucleotides: TGTGCCAGCAGTTACCTACTCCCTCCGGGGGGGCTAAACTTC.

The chain has TRBV6-5 and TRBJ1-4; no clear D gene. This CDR3 has 14 residues. The V end was cut by 2 bases, the J end by 6 bases, with 10 bases between. The germline gives CDR1 MNHEY, CDR2 SVGAGI. The CDR3 sequence: CASSYEGRDEKLFF. In DNA form, the CDR3 reads TGTGCCAGCAGTTACGAAGGGCGGGATGAAAAACTGTTTTTT.

In its sample, this clone was seen once. The genes are TRBV9 and TRBJ2-2; TRBD1 matches 8 bases. Germline CDR1 and CDR2: SGDLS and YYNGEE. The CDR3 contains 13 residues. After removal of 3 bases from V and 7 bases from J, the junction contained 2 bases not matched to a gene. The CDR3 loop is CASSGQGYGELFF. The CDR3 DNA sequence: TGTGCCAGCAGCGGACAGGGGTACGGGGAGCTGTTTTTT. The whole variable domain, remainder taken from reference TRBV9 and TRBJ2-2, is DSGVTQTPKHLITATGQRVTLRCSPRSGDLSVYWYQQSLDQGLQFLIQYYNGEERAKGNILERFSAQQFPDLHSELNLSSLELGDSALYFCASSGQGYGELFFGEGSRLTVL.

The genes are TRBV21-1 and TRBJ2-3; the table's D call, TRBD2, was not checked against the DNA. TRBV21-1 is flagged as a pseudogene. The CDR3 is made up of 18 amino acids. CDR3 DNA: TGTGCCAGCAGCAAAGCCCTAGAAGCGGGGGGGCCAGCAGATACGCAGTATTTT. It codes for CASSKALEAGGPADTQYF.

The chain recombines TRBV9 with TRBJ1-2; 8 nucleotides agree with TRBD1. With 0 bases clipped from V and 2 bases from J, the junction kept 9 bases outside the gene matches. The length of the CDR3 is 17 residues. Germline V gene data show CDR1 as SGDLS and CDR2 as YYNGEE. This chain's CDR3 is CASSVGQGATLNYGYTF. Here the CDR3 DNA reads TGTGCCAGCAGCGTAGGGCAGGGGGCGACTTTGAACTATGGCTACACCTTC.

This clone was seen a few times. The rearrangement links TRBV12-5 to TRBJ2-3; D ambiguous. V dropped 5 bases and J dropped 4 bases, with 13 bases sitting between them. The germline V gene has CDR1 LGHNT and CDR2 FRNRAP. The CDR3 has 14 amino acids. Here the CDR3 DNA reads TGTGCTAGTGGTCCTACTTTAGCCGCAGATACGCAGTATTTT. This sequence encodes CASGPTLAADTQYF.

This chain uses TRBV4-3 with TRBJ1-1; D is perhaps TRBD1 (5 bases). In germline, CDR1 is LGHNA, CDR2 YSLEER. V gave up 0 bases and J gave up 1 base, with 9 bases separating them. The CDR3 is 15 amino acids. CDR3 residues: CASSQEFGGNTEAFF. DNA for the CDR3: TGCGCCAGCAGCCAAGAATTCGGGGGGAACACTGAAGCTTTCTTT.

The chain carries TRBV19 and TRBJ2-1; D might be TRBD1 (5 bases). This CDR3 has 13 amino acids. CDR1 is LNHDA, CDR2 SQIVND, per germline (reference sequence). V was pared by 5 bases and J by 10 bases, with 15 bases between. The DNA for the CDR3 is TGTGCCAGTAGTCCGGTGGGGCCGGGCGAGCAGTTCTTC. Translated: CASSPVGPGEQFF.

The J gene is TRBJ2-7, the V gene TRBV27, with D perhaps TRBD1 (6 bases). V was pared by 8 bases and J by 7 bases, with 24 bases between. Germline V gene lookup returns CDR1 MNHEY and CDR2 SMNVEV (reference sequence). CDR3 size: 15 residues. The CDR3 protein is CASRPWTEPVSEQYF. CDR3 DNA: TGTGCCAGCCGCCCATGGACAGAGCCGGTGAGTGAGCAGTACTTC.

The chain combines TRBV19 with TRBJ1-3; D unclear. Trimming pared 3 bases from V and 1 base from J, leaving 13 bases between. Germline loops: CDR1 LNHDA, CDR2 SQIVND (reference sequence). This CDR3 is 16 amino acids long. The CDR3 protein is CASSMSVANSGNTIYF. The CDR3 DNA reads as TGTGCCAGTAGTATGAGTGTCGCCAATTCTGGAAACACCATATATTTT.

The DNA for the CDR3 is TGTGCCATGCGACAGAGCGCTAACTATGGCTACACCTTC. It encodes CAMRQSANYGYTF. The chain recombines TRBV6-1 with TRBJ1-2; TRBD1 might be the D (5 bases). CDR1 and CDR2 (germline): MNHNS, SASEGT. Trimming left V 10 bases short and J 0 bases short, with 12 bases between. The CDR3 sequence is 13 residues long.

This clone was picked up a small number of times. V is TRBV7-2 and J is TRBJ1-5; D not certain. This CDR3 has 14 amino acids. The germline V gene has CDR1 SGHTA and CDR2 FQGNSA. Trimming took off 1 base at V and 9 bases at J, with 13 bases between the two ends. Written as DNA, the CDR3 is TGTGCCAGCAGCTTAGAGCCGCGGGCTTCGCCCCAGCATTTT. This gives the protein CASSLEPRASPQHF. Full variable domain (rest looked up from reference TRBV7-2 and TRBJ1-5): GAGVSQSPSNKVTEKGKDVELRCDPISGHTALYWYRQSLGQGLEFLIYFQGNSAPDKSGLPSDRFSAERTGGSVSTLTIQRTQQEDSAVYLCASSLEPRASPQHFGDGTRLSIL.